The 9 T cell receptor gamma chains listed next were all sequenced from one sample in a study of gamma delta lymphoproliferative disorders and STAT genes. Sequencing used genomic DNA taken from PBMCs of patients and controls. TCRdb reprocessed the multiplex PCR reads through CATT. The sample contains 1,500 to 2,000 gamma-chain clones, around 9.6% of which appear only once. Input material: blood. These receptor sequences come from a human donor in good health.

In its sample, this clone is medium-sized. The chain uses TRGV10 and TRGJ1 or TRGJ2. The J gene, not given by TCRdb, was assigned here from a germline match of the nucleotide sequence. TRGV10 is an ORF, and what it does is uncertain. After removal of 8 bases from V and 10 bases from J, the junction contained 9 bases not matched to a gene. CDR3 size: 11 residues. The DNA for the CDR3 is TGTGCTGCGTGGGATTATACGAAGAAACTCTTT. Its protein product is CAAWDYTKKLF.

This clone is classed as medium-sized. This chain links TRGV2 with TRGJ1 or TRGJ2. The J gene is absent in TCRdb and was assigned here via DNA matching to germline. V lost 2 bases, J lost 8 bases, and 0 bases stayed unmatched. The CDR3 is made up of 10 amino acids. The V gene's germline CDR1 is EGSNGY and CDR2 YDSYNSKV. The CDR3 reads CATWDDKKLF. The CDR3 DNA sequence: TGTGCCACCTGGGACGATAAGAAACTCTTT.

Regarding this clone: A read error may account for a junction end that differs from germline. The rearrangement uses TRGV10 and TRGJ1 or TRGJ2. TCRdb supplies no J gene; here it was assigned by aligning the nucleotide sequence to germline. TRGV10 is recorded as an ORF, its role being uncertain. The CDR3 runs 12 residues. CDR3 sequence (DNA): TGCGCGGGGCCCCAGAATTATTATAAGAAACTCTTT. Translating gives CAGPQNYYKKLF.

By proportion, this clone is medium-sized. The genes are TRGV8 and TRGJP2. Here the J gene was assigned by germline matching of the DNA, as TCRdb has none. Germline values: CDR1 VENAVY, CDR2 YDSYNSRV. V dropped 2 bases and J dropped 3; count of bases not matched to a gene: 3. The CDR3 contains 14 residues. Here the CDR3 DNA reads TGTGCCACCTGGGATAATGGTAGTGATTGGATCAAGACGTTT. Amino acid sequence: CATWDNGSDWIKTF.

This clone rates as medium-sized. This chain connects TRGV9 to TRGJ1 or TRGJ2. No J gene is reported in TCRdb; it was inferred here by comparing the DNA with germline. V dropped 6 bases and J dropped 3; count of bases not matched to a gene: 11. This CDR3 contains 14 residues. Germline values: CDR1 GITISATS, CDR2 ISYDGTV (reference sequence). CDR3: CALWNSSLYYKKLF. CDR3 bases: TGTGCCTTGTGGAACAGTTCTCTTTATTATAAGAAACTCTTT.

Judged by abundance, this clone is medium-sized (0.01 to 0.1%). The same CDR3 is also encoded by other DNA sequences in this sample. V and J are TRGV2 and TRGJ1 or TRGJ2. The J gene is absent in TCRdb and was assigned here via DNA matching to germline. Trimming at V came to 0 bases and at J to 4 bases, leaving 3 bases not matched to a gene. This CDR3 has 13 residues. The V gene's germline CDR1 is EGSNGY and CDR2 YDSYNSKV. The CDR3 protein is CATWDGPYYKKLF. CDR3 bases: TGTGCCACCTGGGACGGGCCCTATTATAAGAAACTCTTT.

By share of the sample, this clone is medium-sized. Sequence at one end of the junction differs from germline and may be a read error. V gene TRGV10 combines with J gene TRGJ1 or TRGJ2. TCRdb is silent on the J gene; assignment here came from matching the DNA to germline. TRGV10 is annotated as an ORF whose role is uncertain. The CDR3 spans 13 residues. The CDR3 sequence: CSVCCLNYYKKLF. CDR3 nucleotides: TGCTCCGTCTGCTGTCTGAATTATTATAAGAAACTCTTT.

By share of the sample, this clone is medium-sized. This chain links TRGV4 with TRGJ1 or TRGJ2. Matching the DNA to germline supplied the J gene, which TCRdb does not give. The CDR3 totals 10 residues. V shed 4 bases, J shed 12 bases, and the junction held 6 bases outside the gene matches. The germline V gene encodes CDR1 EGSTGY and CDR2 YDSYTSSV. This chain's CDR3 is CATWELRKLF. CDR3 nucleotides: TGTGCCACCTGGGAATTGAGGAAACTCTTT.

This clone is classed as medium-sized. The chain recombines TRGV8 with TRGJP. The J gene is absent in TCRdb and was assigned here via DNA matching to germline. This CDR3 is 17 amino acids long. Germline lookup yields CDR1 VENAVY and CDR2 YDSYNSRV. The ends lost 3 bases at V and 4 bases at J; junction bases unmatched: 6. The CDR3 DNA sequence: TGTGCCACCTGGGATGTTAATCAAGAGTTGGGCAAAAAAATCAAGGTATTT. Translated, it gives CATWDVNQELGKKIKVF.